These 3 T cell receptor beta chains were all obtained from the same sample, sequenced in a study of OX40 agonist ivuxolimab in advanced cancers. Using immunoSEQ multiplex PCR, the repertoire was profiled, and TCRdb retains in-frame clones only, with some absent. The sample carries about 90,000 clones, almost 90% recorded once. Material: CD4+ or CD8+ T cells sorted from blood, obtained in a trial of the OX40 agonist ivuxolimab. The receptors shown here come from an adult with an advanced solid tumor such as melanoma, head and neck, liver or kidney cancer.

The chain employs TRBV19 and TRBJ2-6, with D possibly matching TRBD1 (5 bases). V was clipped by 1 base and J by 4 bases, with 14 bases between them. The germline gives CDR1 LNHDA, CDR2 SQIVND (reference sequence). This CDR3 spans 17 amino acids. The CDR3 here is CASSIGHTGPGANVLTF. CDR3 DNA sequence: TGTGCCAGTAGTATAGGTCACACAGGTCCCGGGGCCAACGTCCTGACTTTC. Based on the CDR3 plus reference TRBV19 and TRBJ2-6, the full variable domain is DGGITQSPKYLFRKEGQNVTLSCEQNLNHDAMYWYRQDPGQGLRLIYYSQIVNDFQKGDIAEGYSVSREKKESFPLTVTSAQKNPTAFYLCASSIGHTGPGANVLTFGAGSRLTVL.

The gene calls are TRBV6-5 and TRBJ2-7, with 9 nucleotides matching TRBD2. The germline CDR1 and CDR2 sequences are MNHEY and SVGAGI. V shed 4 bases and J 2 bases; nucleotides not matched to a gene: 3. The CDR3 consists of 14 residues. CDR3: CASSSAGGPYEQYF. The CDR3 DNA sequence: TGTGCCAGCAGTTCGGCGGGAGGGCCCTACGAGCAGTACTTC.

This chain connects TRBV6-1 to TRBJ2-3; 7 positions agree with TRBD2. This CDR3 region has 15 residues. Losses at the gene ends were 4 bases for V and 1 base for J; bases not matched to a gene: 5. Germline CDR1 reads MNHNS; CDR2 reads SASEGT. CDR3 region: CASSVPAGRTDTQYF. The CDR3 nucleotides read TGTGCCAGCAGTGTACCAGCGGGGCGCACAGATACGCAGTATTTT.